This T cell receptor beta chain is from a study of cytomegalovirus exposure and HLA in healthy donors. The protocol was immunoSEQ multiplex PCR, while the TCRdb copy is restricted to in-frame clones and leaves out a portion. The sample consists of 150,000 or so clones, roughly nine tenths of them appearing once. CDR3 length equals 14 residues. Germline CDR1 and CDR2: MDHEN and SYDVKM. V dropped 6 bases and J dropped 0; count of bases not matched to a gene: 4. The source of this sequence is a woman under 30 in good health and CMV-seropositive. The sequenced sample was PBMCs. The chain has TRBV28 and TRBJ1-1, with 7 bases that match TRBD1. CDR3 DNA: TGTGCCAGCAGACGACAGGGCTTGAACACTGAAGCTTTCTTT. Its translation: CASRRQGLNTEAFF.